This TCR beta chain is drawn from a study of follicular helper T cells after annual influenza vaccination. For the study at large: Blood was drawn on days 0, 7 and 28 after vaccination. General study findings and limits: Yearly vaccinations repeatedly recalled conserved clonotypes in ICOS+CD38+ cTfh. ICOS-CD38- cTfh most often held earlier Day 7 ICOS+CD38+ clones.

On this clone itself: The antigen is not known.

As to time point: 2015-2016 season, pre-vaccination. Vaccine contraindications, substance abuse, HIV/AIDS, active malignancy and active illness excluded donors. From germline, CDR1 is SGHTS and CDR2 YDEGEE. CDR3 size: 15 residues. Trimming took 0 bases from V and 4 from J, leaving 11 bases between them. Profiling relied on immunoSEQ multiplex PCR, and the TCRdb table lists in-frame clones only, not all of them. The sample consists of some 12,000 clones, 80% of them appearing once. The specimen comprised CXCR5+ CD38- circulating T follicular helper cells from blood, sampled on the day of influenza vaccination. Specified subset: circulating Tfh, non-naive CD4+CXCR5+PD-1+ (ICOS+CD38+ or ICOS-CD38-). V gene TRBV5-8 combines with J gene TRBJ1-5; no firm D call. This TCR came from an adult who received the influenza vaccine. The CDR3 DNA follows: TGTGCCAGCAGCTTGGTCGGTTCAGCTAATCAGCCCCAGCATTTT. Translating gives CASSLVGSANQPQHF. Drawing the rest from reference TRBV5-8 and TRBJ1-5, the complete variable domain is EAGVTQSPTHLIKTRGQQATLRCSPISGHTSVYWYQQALGLGLQFLLWYDEGEERNRGNFPPRFSGRQFPNYSSELNVNALELEDSALYLCASSLVGSANQPQHFGDGTRLSIL.